The rows below give T cell receptor beta chains drawn from one sample of a study of CD8+ T cells in alopecia areata. Sequencing used immunoSEQ multiplex PCR; TCRdb keeps in-frame clones, though not all of them. The sample yields 120,000 or so clones, about 50% seen once. Sequences were obtained from NKG2D-low CD8+ T cells sorted from blood. These receptors came from a human donor with alopecia areata. Each CDR3 is given with its conserved first and last residue. D genes are given only for firm matches. Clone size is given for some rows only: seen once, a few or many times, or a class if the clone is expanded.

V,J,size,D,DNA,CDR3
TRBV28,TRBJ1-2,few,TRBD1,TGTGCCAGGCCTACAGGGGGACCCAACTATGGCTACACCTTC,CARPTGGPNYGYTF
TRBV7-2,TRBJ2-1,-,TRBD2,TGTGCCAGCAGCTCCGGGACTAGCGGGGGGTCCTACAATGAGCAGTTCTTC,CASSSGTSGGSYNEQFF
TRBV5-6,TRBJ1-5,few,-,TGTGCCAGCAGCTCACCGGGTCAGCCCCAGCATTTT,CASSSPGQPQHF
TRBV5-1,TRBJ2-7,-,TRBD2,TGCGCCAGCAGCTTGGAACCGGCGGGAGGTTCCTACGAGCAGTACTTC,CASSLEPAGGSYEQYF
TRBV19,TRBJ2-1,-,TRBD2,TGTGCCAGTAGTATAAGGGACTACCTAAACAATGAGCAGTTCTTC,CASSIRDYLNNEQFF
TRBV27,TRBJ1-2,-,-,TGTGCCAGCAGTCTCCGGGTTTCCTATGGCTACACCTTC,CASSLRVSYGYTF
TRBV20-1,TRBJ1-2,once,-,TGCAGTGCTAGAGGGGGCGGCTACACCTTC,CSARGGGYTF
TRBV6-5,TRBJ2-7,-,-,TGTGCCAGCAAACCATGGGGCGGGCCCAGGGAGCAGTACTTC,CASKPWGGPREQYF
TRBV29-1,TRBJ2-7,-,TRBD1,TGCAGCGTTCAAGGACAGGGAGGCTCCTACGAGCAGTACTTC,CSVQGQGGSYEQYF
TRBV9,TRBJ1-1,-,-,TGTGCCAGCAGCGTAGTAGAGGGCACTGAAGCTTTCTTT,CASSVVEGTEAFF
TRBV5-1,TRBJ2-1,few,TRBD2,TGCGCCAGCAGCTTGGACCTGGCTAGCGGGAGGCCCTACAATGAGCAGTTCTTC,CASSLDLASGRPYNEQFF
TRBV7-9,TRBJ2-5,-,TRBD1,TGTGCCAGCAGGGTCCAGGGGGCGCTGGAGACCCAGTACTTC,CASRVQGALETQYF
TRBV5-1,TRBJ2-1,-,-,TGCGCCAGCAGCCTCCTGCCTGTCAATGAGCAGTTCTTC,CASSLLPVNEQFF
TRBV29-1,TRBJ2-7,few,-,TGCAGCGTTGAAGAGGGATCGGCCTACGAGCAGTACTTC,CSVEEGSAYEQYF
TRBV29-1,TRBJ2-7,few,-,TGCAGCGTTGTAAAGGGGACACTCTCCTACGAGCAGTACTTC,CSVVKGTLSYEQYF
TRBV19,TRBJ2-1,-,-,TGTGCCAGTAGGACAGGTCAGAATGAGCAGTTCTTC,CASRTGQNEQFF
TRBV7-2,TRBJ2-6,-,-,TGTGCCTTTCGTCCGTCTGGGGCCAACGTCCTGACTTTC,CAFRPSGANVLTF
TRBV29-1,TRBJ2-7,-,-,TGCAGCGTTGATGGGGGACAACTCTCCGAGCAGTACTTC,CSVDGGQLSEQYF
TRBV11-3,TRBJ2-1,-,-,TGTGCCAGCGAGGGGACGGAAAACTCCTACAATGAGCAGTTCTTC,CASEGTENSYNEQFF